This paragraph reports one T cell receptor (beta chain). The sample comes from a study of blood T cell repertoires in COVID-19. Whole-study context: The samples span acute and convalescent COVID-19 from the United States, Italy and Spain. T cells, B-cell-depleted T cells, or PBMCs supplied cDNA or gDNA.

CDR1 is SGHVS, CDR2 FQNEAQ, per germline. This CDR3 contains 15 residues. V lost 5 bases, J lost 2 bases, and 16 bases lay in between. Per the study methods: Reference gene primer amplification gave estimated nucleated cell counts. Measured with immunoSEQ multiplex PCR; TCRdb has only the in-frame clones, and not every one. V, J and clone size reflect that table, while D and trimming were determined from the DNA. The sample consists of about 410,000 clones, just over 85% of them appearing once. This chain uses TRBV7-8 with TRBJ2-7; no clear D gene. Sequencing was carried out using peripheral blood. The TCR was taken from a woman under 40 with active or convalescent COVID-19. The CDR3 sequence is CASSPRRQPAYEQYF. The CDR3 bases are TGTGCCAGCAGCCCGCGGCGGCAACCCGCCTACGAGCAGTACTTC.